The text below deals with one TCR beta chain. V was pared by 4 bases and J by 5 bases, with 12 bases between. The CDR3 is made up of 12 amino acids. Germline V gene lookup returns CDR1 SQVTM and CDR2 ANQGSEA. The source of the sample is a study of blood T cells in healthy people across ages. Overall study context: Capturing about one barcoded beta molecule per two T cells was achieved by template switching.

Primed by a sample-barcoded 5' primer and a J-beta primer mix, a second PCR proceeded for roughly 7 to 11 cycles. Using its own MiXCR run on the 5' RACE reads, TCRdb lists one record per CDR3 protein. This sample yields 910,000 or so distinct CDR3 sequences, of which about 53% are seen a single time; roughly a fifth belongs to the top ten. What was sequenced was blood. The receptor comes from a woman between 55 and 75 years old in good health. The chain employs TRBV29-1 and TRBJ2-7; possible D gene TRBD2, 6 bases. In nucleotides, the CDR3 is TGCAGCGTTGTCCCGCGGGGCGACGAGCAGTACTTC. Translating it yields CSVVPRGDEQYF.